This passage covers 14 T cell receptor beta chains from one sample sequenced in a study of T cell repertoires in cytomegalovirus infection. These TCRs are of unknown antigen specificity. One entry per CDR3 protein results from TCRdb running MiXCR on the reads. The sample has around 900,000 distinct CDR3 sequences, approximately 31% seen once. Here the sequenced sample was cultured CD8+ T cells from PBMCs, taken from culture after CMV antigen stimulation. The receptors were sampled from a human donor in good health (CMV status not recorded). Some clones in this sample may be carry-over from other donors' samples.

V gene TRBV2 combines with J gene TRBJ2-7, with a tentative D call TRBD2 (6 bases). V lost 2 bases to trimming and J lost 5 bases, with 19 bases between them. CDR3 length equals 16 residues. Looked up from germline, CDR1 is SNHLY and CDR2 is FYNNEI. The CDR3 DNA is TGTGCCAGCAGTGAATCGGTCGGGGAGGTGTCTGACGAGCAGTACGTC. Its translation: CASSESVGEVSDEQYV.

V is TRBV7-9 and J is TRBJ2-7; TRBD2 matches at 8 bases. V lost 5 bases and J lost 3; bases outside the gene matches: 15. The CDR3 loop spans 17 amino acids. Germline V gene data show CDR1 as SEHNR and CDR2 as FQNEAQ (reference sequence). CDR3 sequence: CASSPSQGRGGDYEQYF. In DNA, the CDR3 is TGTGCCAGCAGCCCTAGCCAAGGTCGGGGGGGGGACTACGAGCAGTACTTC.

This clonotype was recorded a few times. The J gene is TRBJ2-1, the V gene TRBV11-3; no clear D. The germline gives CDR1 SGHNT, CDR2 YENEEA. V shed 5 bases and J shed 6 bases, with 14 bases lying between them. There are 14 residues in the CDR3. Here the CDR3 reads CASSPYGVPNEQFF. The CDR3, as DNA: TGTGCCAGCAGCCCGTATGGGGTACCCAATGAGCAGTTCTTC.

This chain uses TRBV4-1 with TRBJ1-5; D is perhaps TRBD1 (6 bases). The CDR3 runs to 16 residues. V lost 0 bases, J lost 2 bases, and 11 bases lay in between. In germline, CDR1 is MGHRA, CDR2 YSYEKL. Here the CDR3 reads CASSQDNRAGNQPQHF. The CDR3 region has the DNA TGCGCCAGCAGCCAAGATAACAGGGCAGGCAATCAGCCCCAGCATTTT.

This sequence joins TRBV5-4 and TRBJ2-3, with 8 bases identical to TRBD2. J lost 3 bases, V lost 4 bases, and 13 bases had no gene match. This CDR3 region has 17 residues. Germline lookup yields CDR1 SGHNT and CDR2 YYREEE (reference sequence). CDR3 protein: CASSPAPGGGGTDTQYF. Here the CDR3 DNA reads TGTGCCAGCAGCCCCGCCCCGGGGGGGGGCGGTACAGATACGCAGTATTTT.

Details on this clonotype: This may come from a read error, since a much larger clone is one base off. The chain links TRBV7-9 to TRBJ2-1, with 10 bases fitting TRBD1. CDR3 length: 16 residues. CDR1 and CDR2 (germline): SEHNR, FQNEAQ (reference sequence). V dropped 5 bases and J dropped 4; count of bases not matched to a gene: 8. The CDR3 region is CASSTAGTGEYNEQFF. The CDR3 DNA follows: TGTGCCAGCAGCACCGCCGGGACAGGGGAATACAATGAGCAGTTCTTC.

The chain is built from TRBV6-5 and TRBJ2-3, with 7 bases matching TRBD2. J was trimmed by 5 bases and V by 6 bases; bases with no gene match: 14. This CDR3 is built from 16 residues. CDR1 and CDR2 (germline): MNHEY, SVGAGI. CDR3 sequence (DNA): TGTGCCAGCAGAATGGCTGATGAGCGGGGTGGAGATACGCAGTATTTT. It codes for CASRMADERGGDTQYF.

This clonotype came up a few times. CDR3 residues: CASSQDPIPRAEAFF. The DNA of the CDR3 is TGTGCCAGCAGCCAAGATCCGATTCCTAGGGCTGAAGCTTTCTTT. The genes are TRBV14 and TRBJ1-1; D call uncertain. The germline V gene has CDR1 SGHDN and CDR2 FVKESK. V lost 0 bases and J 6 bases, leaving 14 bases between the germline ends. The CDR3 has 15 amino acids.

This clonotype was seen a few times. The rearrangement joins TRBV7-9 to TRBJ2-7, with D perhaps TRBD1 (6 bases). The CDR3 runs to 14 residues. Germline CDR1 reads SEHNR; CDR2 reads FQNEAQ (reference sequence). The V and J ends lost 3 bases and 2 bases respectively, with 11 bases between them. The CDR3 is CASSFGTSPYEQYV. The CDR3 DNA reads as TGTGCCAGCAGCTTTGGGACAAGTCCCTACGAGCAGTACGTC.

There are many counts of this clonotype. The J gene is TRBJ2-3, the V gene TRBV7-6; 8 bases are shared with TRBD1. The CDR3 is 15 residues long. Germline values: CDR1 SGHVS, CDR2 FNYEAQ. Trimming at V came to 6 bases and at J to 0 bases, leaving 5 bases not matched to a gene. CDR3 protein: CASSQTGASTDTQYF. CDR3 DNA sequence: TGTGCCAGCAGTCAGACAGGGGCTAGCACAGATACGCAGTATTTT. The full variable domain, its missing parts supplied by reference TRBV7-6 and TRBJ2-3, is GAGVSQSPRYKVTKRGQDVALRCDPISGHVSLYWYRQALGQGPEFLTYFNYEAQQDKSGLPNDRFSAERPEGSISTLTIQRTEQRDSAMYRCASSQTGASTDTQYFGPGTRLTVL.

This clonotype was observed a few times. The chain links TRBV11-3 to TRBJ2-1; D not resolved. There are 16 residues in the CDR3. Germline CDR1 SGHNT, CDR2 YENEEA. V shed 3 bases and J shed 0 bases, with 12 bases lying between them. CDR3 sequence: CASSFQSASSYNEQFF. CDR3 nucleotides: TGTGCCAGCAGCTTCCAGTCCGCAAGCTCCTACAATGAGCAGTTCTTC.

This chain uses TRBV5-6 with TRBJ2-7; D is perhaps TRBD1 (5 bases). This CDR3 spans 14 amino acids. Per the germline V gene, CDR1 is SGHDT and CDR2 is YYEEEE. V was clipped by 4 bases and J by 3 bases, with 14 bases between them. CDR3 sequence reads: CASSRGGAFYEQYV. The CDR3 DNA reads TGTGCCAGCAGCCGAGGTGGGGCGTTCTACGAGCAGTACGTC.

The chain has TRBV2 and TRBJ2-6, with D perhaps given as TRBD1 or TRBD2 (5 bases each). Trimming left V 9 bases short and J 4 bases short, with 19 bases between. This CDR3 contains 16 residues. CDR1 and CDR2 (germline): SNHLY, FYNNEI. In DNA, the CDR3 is TGTGCCAGAACCCGGGACGCAGAGGCCGGGGCCAACGTCCTGACTTTC. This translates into CARTRDAEAGANVLTF.

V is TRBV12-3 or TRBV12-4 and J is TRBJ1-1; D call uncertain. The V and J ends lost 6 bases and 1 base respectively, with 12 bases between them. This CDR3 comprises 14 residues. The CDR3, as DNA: TGTGCCAGCAGCCGGAGAGGAGGGAACACTGAAGCTTTCTTT. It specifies CASSRRGGNTEAFF.